These 24 T cell receptor beta chains came from one sample sequenced in a study of T cell responses to AZD1222 COVID-19 vaccine. Some clones are missing from TCRdb's copy, which holds only in-frame ones; the method was immunoSEQ multiplex PCR. The data hold about 120,000 clones, with about 85% observed a single time. The source was peripheral blood, collected on day 0 of AZD1222 vaccination. The receptors were gathered from an adult in good health.

The chain has TRBV29-1 and TRBJ2-7, with D perhaps TRBD1 or TRBD2 (7 bases each). V was cut by 1 base and J by 5 bases, with 18 bases left in between. Germline V gives CDR1 SQVTM, CDR2 ANQGSEA. CDR3 length: 15 amino acids. CDR3 protein: CSVEVGTAGSNEQYF. The DNA of the CDR3 is TGCAGCGTTGAAGTGGGGACAGCGGGGTCCAACGAGCAGTACTTC.

This chain joins TRBV4-3 and TRBJ2-7; no firm D call. CDR1 is LGHNA, CDR2 YSLEER, per germline. V gave up 0 bases and J gave up 5 bases, with 17 bases separating them. The CDR3 runs to 16 residues. CDR3 in amino acids: CASSQDLGVLHDEQYF. The CDR3 DNA is TGCGCCAGCAGCCAAGATCTTGGAGTCTTACACGACGAGCAGTACTTC.

V is TRBV5-1 and J is TRBJ1-1; 9 nucleotides line up with TRBD1. The V gene's germline CDR1 is SGHRS and CDR2 YFSETQ. Trimming cost V 0 bases and J 10 bases; bases outside gene matches: 7. The CDR3 extends over 14 amino acids. Here the CDR3 reads CASSLGTGVLIAFF. Written as DNA, the CDR3 is TGCGCCAGCAGCTTGGGGACAGGGGTATTAATAGCTTTCTTT. Supplemented by reference TRBV5-1 and TRBJ1-1, the full variable domain reads KAGVTQTPRYLIKTRGQQVTLSCSPISGHRSVSWYQQTPGQGLQFLFEYFSETQRNKGNFPGRFSGRQFSNSRSEMNVSTLELGDSALYLCASSLGTGVLIAFFGQGTRLTVV.

This rearrangement joins TRBV7-2 to TRBJ1-5, with 8 bases fitting TRBD1. CDR1 is SGHTA and CDR2 is FQGNSA in the germline V gene. The CDR3 consists of 18 residues. The trim removed 1 base at V and 0 bases at J, leaving 8 bases unmatched. CDR3 DNA: TGTGCCAGCAGCTTAGGCCAGGGGGCGATGGGTAGCAATCAGCCCCAGCATTTT. Translated, it gives CASSLGQGAMGSNQPQHF.

This clone was counted only a few times. This chain uses TRBV6-4 with TRBJ1-1; D is ambiguous. Germline V gene data show CDR1 as MRHNA and CDR2 as SNTAGT. Trimming cost V 4 bases and J 1 base, with 7 bases left between them. The CDR3 loop spans 13 amino acids. CDR3 residues: CASSAEGNTEAFF. The CDR3 region has the DNA TGTGCCAGCAGTGCCGAGGGGAACACTGAAGCTTTCTTT.

Only one count was recorded for this clone. V gene TRBV5-1 combines with J gene TRBJ2-6; D is uncertain. This CDR3 is built from 16 residues. Deletions cut 2 bases from V and 2 bases from J, with 11 bases between. Germline assignment: CDR1 SGHRS and CDR2 YFSETQ. The CDR3 DNA sequence: TGCGCCAGCAGCTTAGGGTCGTATCCTGGGGCCAACGTCCTGACTTTC. Amino acids: CASSLGSYPGANVLTF. Supplemented by reference TRBV5-1 and TRBJ2-6, the full variable domain reads KAGVTQTPRYLIKTRGQQVTLSCSPISGHRSVSWYQQTPGQGLQFLFEYFSETQRNKGNFPGRFSGRQFSNSRSEMNVSTLELGDSALYLCASSLGSYPGANVLTFGAGSRLTVL.

The sample holds many counts of this clone. CDR3 region: CASRPGGQGYEQYF. CDR3 DNA sequence: TGTGCCAGCAGACCGGGGGGCCAAGGCTACGAGCAGTACTTC. V gene TRBV2 combines with J gene TRBJ2-7; a weak D match, TRBD2 (7 bases). Germline values: CDR1 SNHLY, CDR2 FYNNEI. V gave up 6 bases and J gave up 3 bases, with 15 bases separating them. The CDR3 is made up of 14 amino acids. The full variable domain, with the rest looked up from reference TRBV2 and TRBJ2-7, is EPEVTQTPSHQVTQMGQEVILRCVPISNHLYFYWYRQILGQKVEFLVSFYNNEISEKSEIFDDQFSVERPDGSNFTLKIRSTKLEDSAMYFCASRPGGQGYEQYFGPGTRLTVT.

The chain combines TRBV6-5 with TRBJ1-1, with TRBD1 matching 9 bases. Germline V gene lookup returns CDR1 MNHEY and CDR2 SVGAGI. V was pared by 11 bases and J by 4 bases, with 8 bases of the junction left unmatched. The CDR3 length is 13 residues. CDR3 region: CAYHTGGITEAFF. For the CDR3, the DNA is TGTGCCTACCACACAGGGGGCATCACTGAAGCTTTCTTT.

This clone was picked up a small number of times. Other DNA sequences from this sample encode an identical CDR3 as well. The chain uses TRBV7-2 and TRBJ1-1, with D tentatively TRBD1 (6 bases). The germline CDR1 and CDR2 sequences are SGHTA and FQGNSA. V shed 4 bases and J shed 1 base, with 7 bases lying between them. The CDR3 totals 13 residues. The CDR3 protein is CASSSDRNTEAFF. The CDR3, as DNA: TGTGCCAGCAGCTCGGACAGGAACACTGAAGCTTTCTTT.

The genes are TRBV6-1 and TRBJ2-5; 9 bases fit TRBD1. CDR1 is MNHNS, CDR2 SASEGT, per germline. The CDR3 has 19 residues. V lost 4 bases, J lost 3 bases, and 18 bases stayed unmatched. The chain's CDR3 is CASSVRGFGEGTGKETQYF. DNA for the CDR3: TGTGCCAGCAGTGTTAGAGGATTCGGAGAGGGGACAGGGAAAGAGACCCAGTACTTC.

J is TRBJ2-1 and V is TRBV12-3 or TRBV12-4, with D perhaps TRBD1 (6 bases). Between the trimmed V and J ends, which lost 5 bases and 10 bases, there was a span of 12 bases. The CDR3 has 12 residues. CDR3 bases: TGTGCCAGCAGTACCCGGGACACGGAGCAGTTCTTC. Translation gives CASSTRDTEQFF.

The genes are TRBV10-3 and TRBJ2-7, with D perhaps given as TRBD1 or TRBD2 (5 bases each). The germline CDR1 and CDR2 sequences are ENHRY and SYGVKD. The CDR3 has 12 amino acids. Trimming left V 3 bases short and J 6 bases short, with 9 bases between. The CDR3 coding sequence is TGTGCCATCAGTGAACGGGACGGCGAGCAGTACTTC. Amino acids: CAISERDGEQYF.

The chain links TRBV28 to TRBJ2-7; 9 nucleotides align to TRBD1. CDR3 length: 17 amino acids. The germline gives CDR1 MDHEN, CDR2 SYDVKM. With V trimmed by 8 bases and J by 0 bases, 14 bases remained unmatched. The CDR3 region is CASVRRTGELHSYEQYF. CDR3 DNA sequence: TGTGCCAGCGTTAGGCGGACAGGGGAGTTACACTCCTACGAGCAGTACTTC.

DNA of the CDR3: TGTGCCAGCAGCCACCTGGGCCGCCAACCCGGGGAGCTGTTTTTT. Amino acid sequence: CASSHLGRQPGELFF. V gene TRBV3-1 (or the pseudogene TRBV3-2) combines with J gene TRBJ2-2; unclear D gene. This CDR3 spans 15 amino acids. V gave up 3 bases and J gave up 6 bases, with 14 bases separating them. Germline CDR1 reads LGHDT; CDR2 reads YNNKEL (reference sequence).

The V gene is TRBV6-6, the J gene TRBJ1-2; no definite D call. The CDR3 totals 14 residues. V was pared by 2 bases and J by 14 bases, with 21 bases between. The V gene's germline CDR1 is MNHNY and CDR2 SVGAGI (reference sequence). The CDR3 region has the DNA TGTGCCAGCAGTTACACATACGGCCCGCTATTGGTAACCTTC. It is translated as CASSYTYGPLLVTF.

This clone appeared a single time. The chain carries TRBV6-5 and TRBJ1-5; no firm D call. There are 13 residues in the CDR3. The V gene lost 4 bases and the J gene lost 8 bases, with 12 bases spanning the gap. Looked up from germline, CDR1 is MNHEY and CDR2 is SVGAGI. The CDR3 DNA follows: TGTGCCAGCAGTTCCTCCTGGGGTAAGCCCCAGCATTTT. It yields the protein CASSSSWGKPQHF.

This clone has more than one count but fewer than ten. The chain couples TRBV28 to TRBJ1-1, with no clear D. Trimming took off 7 bases at V and 8 bases at J, with 17 bases between the two ends. The CDR3 extends over 13 amino acids. The V gene's germline CDR1 is MDHEN and CDR2 SYDVKM. CDR3 DNA: TGTGCCAGCATGGCAGGTGGGCTGTACGAAGCTTTCTTT. Translating it yields CASMAGGLYEAFF.

This clone occurred once. The V and J genes are TRBV18 and TRBJ1-6, with D unclear. The CDR3 sequence is 16 residues long. Germline CDR1 KGHSH, CDR2 LQKENI. Trimming cost V 3 bases and J 0 bases, with 9 bases left between them. In DNA, the CDR3 is TGTGCCAGCTCACCGACACACAACTCCTATAATTCACCCCTCCACTTT. Translation: CASSPTHNSYNSPLHF. Together with reference TRBV18 and TRBJ1-6, the CDR3 gives the full variable domain: NAGVMQNPRHLVRRRGQEARLRCSPMKGHSHVYWYRQLPEEGLKFMVYLQKENIIDESGMPKERFSAEFPKEGPSILRIQQVVRGDSAAYFCASSPTHNSYNSPLHFGNGTRLTVT.

This clone was observed once. J is TRBJ2-7 and V is TRBV5-1; TRBD2 might be the D (5 bases). Trimming cost V 0 bases and J 6 bases, with 7 bases left between them. Germline CDR1 is SGHRS and CDR2 is YFSETQ. The CDR3 extends over 12 amino acids. The chain's CDR3 is CASSLGRLEQYF. For the CDR3, the DNA is TGCGCCAGCAGCTTGGGGAGGCTCGAGCAGTACTTC.

The rearrangement links TRBV5-6 to TRBJ2-5; D possibly corresponds to TRBD1 (6 bases). Germline values: CDR1 SGHDT, CDR2 YYEEEE. The CDR3 has 12 residues. The ends were cut back, 2 bases at V and 6 bases at J, with 8 bases in the middle. Here the CDR3 reads CASSLTGKTQYF. The CDR3 DNA follows: TGTGCCAGCAGCTTAACAGGGAAGACCCAGTACTTC.

This chain links TRBV27 with TRBJ2-6; D is perhaps TRBD1 (6 bases). V was shortened by 5 bases and J by 2 bases, with 16 bases between the two germline ends. Germline lookup yields CDR1 MNHEY and CDR2 SMNVEV (reference sequence). The CDR3 loop spans 17 amino acids. CDR3 residues: CASSMQGLGPGANVLTF. CDR3 in DNA: TGTGCCAGCAGTATGCAGGGGCTGGGGCCTGGGGCCAACGTCCTGACTTTC.

This rearrangement joins TRBV4-1 to TRBJ1-4; 7 bases are a match to TRBD1. Germline V gives CDR1 MGHRA, CDR2 YSYEKL. CDR3 length: 15 residues. J was trimmed by 6 bases and V by 4 bases; bases with no gene match: 8. This chain's CDR3 is CASSRTEGAYEKLFF. The CDR3 bases are TGCGCCAGCAGCCGCACGGAGGGGGCATATGAAAAACTGTTTTTT.

The chain couples TRBV12-3 or TRBV12-4 to TRBJ2-7; D unclear. CDR3 length: 13 amino acids. Trimming cost V 6 bases and J 0 bases, with 9 bases left between them. The chain's CDR3 is CASSLRSSYEQYF. The CDR3 nucleotides read TGTGCCAGCAGCTTGCGAAGCTCCTACGAGCAGTACTTC.

The genes are TRBV7-8 and TRBJ1-3; D is uncertain. Germline-derived CDR1 and CDR2 are SGHVS and FQNEAQ. Trimming took off 3 bases at V and 5 bases at J, with 11 bases between the two ends. The CDR3 totals 14 residues. As DNA, the CDR3 is TGTGCCAGCAGCTTCTTCGCAGGCCGAAACACCATATATTTT. This encodes CASSFFAGRNTIYF.